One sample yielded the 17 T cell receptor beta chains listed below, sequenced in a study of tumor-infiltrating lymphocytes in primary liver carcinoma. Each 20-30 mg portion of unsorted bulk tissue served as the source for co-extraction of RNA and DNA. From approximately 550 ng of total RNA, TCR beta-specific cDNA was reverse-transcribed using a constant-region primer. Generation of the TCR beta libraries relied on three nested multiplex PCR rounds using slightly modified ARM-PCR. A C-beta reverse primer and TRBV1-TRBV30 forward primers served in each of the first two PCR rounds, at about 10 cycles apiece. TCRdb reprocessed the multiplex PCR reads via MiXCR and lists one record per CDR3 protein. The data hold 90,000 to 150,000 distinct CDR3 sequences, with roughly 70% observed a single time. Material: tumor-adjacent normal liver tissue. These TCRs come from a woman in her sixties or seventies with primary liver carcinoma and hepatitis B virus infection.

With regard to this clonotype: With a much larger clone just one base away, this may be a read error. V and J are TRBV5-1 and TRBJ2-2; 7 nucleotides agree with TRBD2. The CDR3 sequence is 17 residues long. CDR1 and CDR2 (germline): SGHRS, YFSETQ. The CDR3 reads CANSLLLAERDTGELFF. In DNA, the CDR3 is TGCGCCAACAGCTTGCTTCTAGCGGAGAGGGACACCGGGGAGCTGTTTTTT.

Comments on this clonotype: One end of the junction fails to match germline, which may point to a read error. CDR3: CVSNLESKGTQHF. For the CDR3, the DNA is TGTGTCAGCAACTTAGAATCCAAGGGGACCCAGCACTTC. The V gene is TRBV11-2, the J gene TRBJ2-5; D tentatively fits TRBD1 or TRBD2 (5 bases each). The CDR3 sequence is 13 residues long. Germline lookup yields CDR1 SGHAT and CDR2 FQNNGV.

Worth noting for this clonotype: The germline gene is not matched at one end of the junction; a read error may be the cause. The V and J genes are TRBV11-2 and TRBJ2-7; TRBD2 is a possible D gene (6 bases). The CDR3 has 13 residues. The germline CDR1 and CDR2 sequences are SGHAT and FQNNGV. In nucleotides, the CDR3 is TGTGCCAGCGGACGGACTACCTTCTACGAGCAACACTTC. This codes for CASGRTTFYEQHF.

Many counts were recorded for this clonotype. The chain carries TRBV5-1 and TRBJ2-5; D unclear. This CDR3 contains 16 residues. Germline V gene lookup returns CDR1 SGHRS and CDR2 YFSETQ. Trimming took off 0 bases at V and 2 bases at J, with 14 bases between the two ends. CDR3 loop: CASSLGDRTYQETQYF. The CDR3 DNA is TGCGCCAGCAGCTTGGGTGATAGGACGTATCAAGAGACCCAGTACTTC.

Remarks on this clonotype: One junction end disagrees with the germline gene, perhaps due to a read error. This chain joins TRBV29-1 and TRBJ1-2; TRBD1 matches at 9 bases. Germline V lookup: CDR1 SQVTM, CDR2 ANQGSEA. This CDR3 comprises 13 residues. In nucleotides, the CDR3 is TGCAGCGTTGTTGACGGGACAGGGTATGGCTACGCCTTC. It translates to CSVVDGTGYGYAF.

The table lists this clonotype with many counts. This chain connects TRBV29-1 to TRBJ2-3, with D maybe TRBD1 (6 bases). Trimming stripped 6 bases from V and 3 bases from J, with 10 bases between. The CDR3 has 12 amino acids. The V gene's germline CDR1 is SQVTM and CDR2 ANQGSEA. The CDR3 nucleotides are TGCAGCGTCCTTGGACAGACAGATACGCAGTATTTT. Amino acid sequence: CSVLGQTDTQYF.

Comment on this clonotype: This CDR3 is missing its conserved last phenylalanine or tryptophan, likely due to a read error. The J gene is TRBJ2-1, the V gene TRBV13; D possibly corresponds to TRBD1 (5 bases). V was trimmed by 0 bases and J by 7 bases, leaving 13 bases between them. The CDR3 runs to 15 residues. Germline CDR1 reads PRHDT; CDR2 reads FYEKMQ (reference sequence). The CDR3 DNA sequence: TGTGCCAGCAGCTTAGGGGTCGAAAGGGGAAATGAGCAGTTCCTC. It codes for CASSLGVERGNEQFL.

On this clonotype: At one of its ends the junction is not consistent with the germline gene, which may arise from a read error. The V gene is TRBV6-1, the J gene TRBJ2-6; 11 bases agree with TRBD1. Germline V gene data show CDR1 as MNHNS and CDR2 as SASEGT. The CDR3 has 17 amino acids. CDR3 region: CASSEGQGALGANILTF. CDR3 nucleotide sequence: TGTGCTAGCAGTGAAGGACAGGGGGCCCTTGGAGCCAACATCCTGACTTTC.

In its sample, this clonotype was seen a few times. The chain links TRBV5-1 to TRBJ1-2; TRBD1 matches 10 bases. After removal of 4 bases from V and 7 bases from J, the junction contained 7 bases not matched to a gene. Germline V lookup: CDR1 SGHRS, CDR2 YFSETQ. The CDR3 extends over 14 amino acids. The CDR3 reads CASSPRQGACGYTF. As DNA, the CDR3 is TGCGCCAGCAGCCCAAGACAGGGGGCGTGTGGCTACACCTTC.

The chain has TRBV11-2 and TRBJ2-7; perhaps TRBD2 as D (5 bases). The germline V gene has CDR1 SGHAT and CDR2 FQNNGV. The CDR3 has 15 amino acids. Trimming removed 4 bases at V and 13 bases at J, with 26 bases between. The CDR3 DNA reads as TGTGCCAGCAGCTCTAATCGGGGAACCTCCTACGAGCCATACTTC. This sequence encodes CASSSNRGTSYEPYF.

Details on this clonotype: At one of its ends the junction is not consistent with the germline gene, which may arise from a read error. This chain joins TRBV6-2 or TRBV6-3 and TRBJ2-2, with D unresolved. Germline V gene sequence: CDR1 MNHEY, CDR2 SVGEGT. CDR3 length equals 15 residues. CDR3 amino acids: CASSYSQTDTGELFF. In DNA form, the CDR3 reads TGTGCTAGCAGTTACAGTCAGACGGACACCGGGGAGCTGTTTTTT.

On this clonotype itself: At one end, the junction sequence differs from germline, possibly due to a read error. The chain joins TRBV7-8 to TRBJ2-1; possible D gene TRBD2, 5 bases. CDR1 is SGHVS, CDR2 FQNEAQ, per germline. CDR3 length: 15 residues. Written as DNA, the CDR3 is TGTACCAGCAGCATAATCGGGATGGCCTACAATGAGCAGTTCTTC. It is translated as CTSSIIGMAYNEQFF.

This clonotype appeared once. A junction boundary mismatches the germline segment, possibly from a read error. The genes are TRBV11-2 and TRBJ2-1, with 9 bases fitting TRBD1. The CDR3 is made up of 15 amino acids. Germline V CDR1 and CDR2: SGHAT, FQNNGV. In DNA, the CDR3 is TGTGCCAGCAGCTCATGGGACAGGGTCCTGGATGATCAGTTCTTC. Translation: CASSSWDRVLDDQFF.

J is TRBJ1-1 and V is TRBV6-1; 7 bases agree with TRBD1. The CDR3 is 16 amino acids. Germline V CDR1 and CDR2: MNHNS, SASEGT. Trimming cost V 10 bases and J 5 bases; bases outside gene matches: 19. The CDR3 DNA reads TGTGCCATCTCCCGAGGGCAGGGGGTACTAGGGACTGAAGCTTTCTTT. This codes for CAISRGQGVLGTEAFF.

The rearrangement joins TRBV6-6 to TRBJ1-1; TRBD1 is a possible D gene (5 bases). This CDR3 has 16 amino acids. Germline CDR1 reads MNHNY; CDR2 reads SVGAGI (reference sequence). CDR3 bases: TGTGTCAACTTGCCGGGGCACAGCCCCGGGGGGACTGAAGCTTTCTTT. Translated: CVNLPGHSPGGTEAFF.

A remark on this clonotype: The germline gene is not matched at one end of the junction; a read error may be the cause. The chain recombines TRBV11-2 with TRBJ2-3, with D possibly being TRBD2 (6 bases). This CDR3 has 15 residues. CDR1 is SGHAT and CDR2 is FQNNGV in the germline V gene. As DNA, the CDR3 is TGTGCCAGCAGTGTGGAGGGAGGACCGGCAGATACACAGTATTTT. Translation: CASSVEGGPADTQYF.

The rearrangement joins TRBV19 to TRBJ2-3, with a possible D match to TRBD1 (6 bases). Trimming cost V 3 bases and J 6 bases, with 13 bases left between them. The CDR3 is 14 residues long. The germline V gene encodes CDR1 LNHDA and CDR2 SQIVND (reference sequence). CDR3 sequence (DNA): TGTGCCAGTAGTATGTCAGGGGCCGCCGATACGCAGTATTTT. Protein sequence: CASSMSGAADTQYF. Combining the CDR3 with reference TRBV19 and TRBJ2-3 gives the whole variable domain DGGITQSPKYLFRKEGQNVTLSCEQNLNHDAMYWYRQDPGQGLRLIYYSQIVNDFQKGDIAEGYSVSREKKESFPLTVTSAQKNPTAFYLCASSMSGAADTQYFGPGTRLTVL.